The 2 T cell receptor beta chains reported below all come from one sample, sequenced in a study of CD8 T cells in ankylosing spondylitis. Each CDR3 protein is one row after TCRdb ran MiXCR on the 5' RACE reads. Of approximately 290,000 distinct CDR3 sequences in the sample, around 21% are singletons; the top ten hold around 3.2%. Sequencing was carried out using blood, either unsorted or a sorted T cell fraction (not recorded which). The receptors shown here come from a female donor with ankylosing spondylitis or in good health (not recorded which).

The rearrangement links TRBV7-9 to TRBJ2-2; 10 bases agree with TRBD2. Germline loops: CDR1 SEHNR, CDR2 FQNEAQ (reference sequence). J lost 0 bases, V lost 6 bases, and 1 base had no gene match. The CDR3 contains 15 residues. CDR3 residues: CASRGLATNTGELFF. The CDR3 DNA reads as TGTGCCAGCAGGGGACTAGCGACGAACACCGGGGAGCTGTTTTTT.

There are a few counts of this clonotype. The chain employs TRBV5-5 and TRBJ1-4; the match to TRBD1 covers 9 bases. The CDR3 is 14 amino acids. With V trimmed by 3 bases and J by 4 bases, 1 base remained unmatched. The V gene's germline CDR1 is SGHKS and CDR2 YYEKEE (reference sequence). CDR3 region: CASSSDRGNEKLFF. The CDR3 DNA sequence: TGTGCCAGCAGCTCGGACAGGGGTAATGAAAAACTGTTTTTT.